The 30 T cell receptor beta chains listed next were all sequenced from one sample in a study of control samples from healthy donors and cancer patients. Profiled with immunoSEQ multiplex PCR; TCRdb holds only in-frame clones, not every one. The data show about 130,000 clones, roughly 89% seen once. Sequenced: blood. The receptors were sampled from a man aged 18 to 35 in good health.

The chain links TRBV21-1 to TRBJ2-2; TRBD2, the table's D call, lacks a check against the DNA. TRBV21-1 is flagged as a pseudogene. The CDR3 runs 15 residues. Here the CDR3 DNA reads TGTGCCAGCAGCAAAGGCGGCCGACCGACCGGGGAGCTGTTTTTT. Translation: CASSKGGRPTGELFF.

V is TRBV6-6 and J is TRBJ2-7, with D uncertain. Per germline, CDR1 MNHNY and CDR2 SVGAGI (reference sequence). V was trimmed by 7 bases and J by 5 bases, leaving 9 bases between them. The CDR3 is 11 amino acids. CDR3 sequence reads: CASTGGNEQYF. CDR3 nucleotides: TGTGCCAGCACTGGTGGCAACGAGCAGTACTTC.

J is TRBJ1-3 and V is TRBV6-1; D uncertain. This CDR3 contains 13 residues. Deletions cut 3 bases from V and 3 bases from J, with 6 bases between. Germline CDR1 is MNHNS and CDR2 is SASEGT. The CDR3, as DNA: TGTGCCAGCAGTGAGTCTTTTGGAAACACCATATATTTT. This encodes CASSESFGNTIYF.

V gene TRBV3-1 (or the pseudogene TRBV3-2) combines with J gene TRBJ2-3, with 7 nucleotides matching TRBD1. With V trimmed by 5 bases and J by 1 base, 3 bases remained unmatched. CDR3 length: 14 residues. Germline CDR1 reads LGHDT; CDR2 reads YNNKEL (reference sequence). The CDR3 DNA sequence: TGTGCCAGCAGCGATACAGGGGGCACAGATACGCAGTATTTT. It codes for CASSDTGGTDTQYF.

V gene TRBV10-3 combines with J gene TRBJ1-1; D possibly corresponds to TRBD1 (6 bases). This CDR3 region has 15 residues. Trimming shortened V by 6 bases and J by 0 bases, and 14 bases separated the two germline ends. Germline CDR1 and CDR2: ENHRY and SYGVKD. CDR3 region: CAISNRDILNTEAFF. DNA for the CDR3: TGTGCCATCAGCAACCGGGACATTTTGAACACTGAAGCTTTCTTT.

The chain recombines TRBV24-1 with TRBJ2-7; possible D gene TRBD1, 5 bases. The CDR3 sequence is 17 residues long. Germline CDR1 is KGHDR and CDR2 is SFDVKD. Trimming stripped 0 bases from V and 2 bases from J, with 16 bases between. The CDR3 DNA sequence: TGTGCCACCAGTGATTTGGCCTACAGGAGCAGAGCCTACGAGCAGTACTTC. As protein: CATSDLAYRSRAYEQYF.

The rearrangement links TRBV12-5 to TRBJ2-5; TRBD2 might be the D (7 bases). Per germline, CDR1 LGHNT and CDR2 FRNRAP. This CDR3 is built from 16 residues. V was shortened by 1 base and J by 4 bases, with 16 bases between the two germline ends. The CDR3 nucleotides read TGTGCTAGTGGTTTGGGGGGGGGCCCCCGCCGAGAGACCCAGTACTTC. It codes for CASGLGGGPRRETQYF.

This chain links TRBV6-4 with TRBJ2-3; D might be TRBD2 (5 bases). The CDR3 runs to 14 residues. V dropped 3 bases and J dropped 0 bases, with 7 bases sitting between them. Germline values: CDR1 MRHNA, CDR2 SNTAGT. CDR3 loop: CASSERGSTDTQYF. In nucleotides, the CDR3 is TGTGCCAGCAGTGAACGGGGAAGCACAGATACGCAGTATTTT.

This clone was counted a few times. The chain uses TRBV5-6 and TRBJ2-5; D uncertain. CDR3 size: 14 residues. Germline V gives CDR1 SGHDT, CDR2 YYEEEE. Trimming shortened V by 1 base and J by 5 bases, and 12 bases separated the two germline ends. The CDR3 DNA reads as TGTGCCAGCAGCTTGCTGTCGTCGTCCGAGACCCAGTACTTC. Translated: CASSLLSSSETQYF.

This chain connects TRBV21-1 to TRBJ1-6. TRBV21-1 has pseudogene status. The CDR3 is 16 amino acids. CDR3 in amino acids: CASSMQGGAEDSPLHF. The CDR3 DNA reads as TGTGCCAGCAGCATGCAGGGGGGGGCTGAGGATTCACCCCTCCACTTT.

This chain joins TRBV11-2 and TRBJ1-1, with D perhaps TRBD1 (6 bases). The CDR3 is 18 amino acids. V lost 1 base, J lost 1 base, and 19 bases lay in between. Germline CDR1 and CDR2: SGHAT and FQNNGV. CDR3 sequence (DNA): TGTGCCAGCAGCTTAGCCCTTAGGGCAGGGGCCCCGAACACTGAAGCTTTCTTT. This gives the protein CASSLALRAGAPNTEAFF.

The chain couples TRBV7-9 to TRBJ2-7, with TRBD1 matching 9 bases. CDR3 length: 15 residues. With 5 bases clipped from V and 0 bases from J, the junction kept 5 bases outside the gene matches. CDR1 is SEHNR, CDR2 FQNEAQ, per germline (reference sequence). CDR3 amino acids: CASSKDRGDSYEQYF. CDR3 bases: TGTGCCAGCAGCAAAGACAGGGGGGACTCCTACGAGCAGTACTTC.

The J gene is TRBJ2-1, the V gene TRBV25-1; 10 bases are shared with TRBD1. CDR1 and CDR2 from the germline V gene are MGHDK and SYGVNS. J lost 8 bases, V lost 1 base, and 2 bases had no gene match. There are 14 residues in the CDR3. CDR3 DNA: TGTGCCAGCAGTGAATGGACAGGGGGGGATGAGCAGTTCTTC. It encodes CASSEWTGGDEQFF.

The chain couples TRBV7-3 to TRBJ1-2, with D perhaps TRBD1 (5 bases). This CDR3 spans 13 amino acids. Germline CDR1 SGHTA, CDR2 FQGTGA. Deletions cut 2 bases from V and 7 bases from J, with 11 bases between. CDR3 region: CASSLFRGFGYTF. CDR3 DNA: TGTGCCAGCAGCTTATTTAGGGGCTTTGGCTACACCTTC.

This clone was seen just once. The rearrangement uses TRBV6-5 and TRBJ1-6; D call uncertain. CDR1 is MNHEY, CDR2 SVGAGI, per germline. CDR3 size: 15 residues. Trimming took 8 bases from V and 5 from J, leaving 16 bases between them. CDR3 DNA: TGTGCCAGCCCTGAGACGGGCCTTCATAATTCACCCCTCCACTTT. Amino acid sequence: CASPETGLHNSPLHF.

This sequence joins TRBV7-3 and TRBJ1-1, with TRBD1 matching 9 bases. J gave up 8 bases and V 4 bases, and 5 bases lay outside the gene matches. CDR3 length equals 13 residues. CDR1 and CDR2 from the germline V gene are SGHTA and FQGTGA. CDR3: CASSSGQGLEAFF. CDR3 in DNA: TGTGCCAGCAGCTCCGGACAGGGGTTAGAAGCTTTCTTT.

The chain employs TRBV30 and TRBJ2-3; a weak D match, TRBD2 (7 bases). This CDR3 is built from 14 residues. The ends were cut back, 3 bases at V and 4 bases at J, with 14 bases in the middle. The germline V gene encodes CDR1 GTSNPN and CDR2 SVGIG (reference sequence). The CDR3 DNA sequence: TGTGCCTGGAGCCGGGGGGCAGCGGCAGATACGCAGTATTTT. Translation: CAWSRGAAADTQYF.

The CDR3 protein is CASSLAQENEKLFF. The CDR3 DNA sequence: TGTGCCAGCAGTTTGGCGCAGGAAAATGAAAAACTGTTTTTT. V is TRBV28 and J is TRBJ1-4; D call uncertain. Germline V gene sequence: CDR1 MDHEN, CDR2 SYDVKM. The CDR3 contains 14 residues. V lost 3 bases, J lost 5 bases, and 10 bases lay in between. Complete variable domain (other parts from reference TRBV28 and TRBJ1-4): DVKVTQSSRYLVKRTGEKVFLECVQDMDHENMFWYRQDPGLGLRLIYFSYDVKMKEKGDIPEGYSVSREKKERFSLILESASTNQTSMYLCASSLAQENEKLFFGSGTQLSVL.

This clone was seen a handful of times. The chain couples TRBV4-1 to TRBJ1-1; 7 nucleotides agree with TRBD1. V shed 2 bases, J shed 4 bases, and the junction held 7 bases outside the gene matches. Germline loops: CDR1 MGHRA, CDR2 YSYEKL. The CDR3 spans 15 residues. The CDR3 DNA is TGCGCCAGCAGCCAAAGACAGGGCCTCGTCACTGAAGCTTTCTTT. This codes for CASSQRQGLVTEAFF.

This sequence joins TRBV30 and TRBJ1-2; TRBD1 matches at 7 bases. Per germline, CDR1 GTSNPN and CDR2 SVGIG (reference sequence). This CDR3 is built from 13 residues. After removal of 6 bases from V and 2 bases from J, the junction contained 6 bases not matched to a gene. For the CDR3, the DNA is TGTGCCTGCCCCCAGGACAGGAACTATGGCTACACCTTC. Protein sequence: CACPQDRNYGYTF.

This chain uses TRBV19 with TRBJ1-1; D is possibly TRBD1 (5 bases). V dropped 3 bases and J dropped 2 bases, with 10 bases sitting between them. Germline V gene data show CDR1 as LNHDA and CDR2 as SQIVND (reference sequence). The CDR3 runs 14 residues. In DNA form, the CDR3 reads TGTGCCAGTAGTATCTGGGGGGGAAACACTGAAGCTTTCTTT. This translates into CASSIWGGNTEAFF.

The V call is TRBV5-1, the J call TRBJ1-3; 8 nucleotides agree with TRBD1. Germline CDR1 reads SGHRS; CDR2 reads YFSETQ. J lost 8 bases, V lost 4 bases, and 5 bases had no gene match. The CDR3 loop spans 13 amino acids. This chain's CDR3 is CASSTGQGDTIYF. CDR3 bases: TGCGCCAGCAGCACCGGACAGGGCGACACCATATATTTT.

V usage is TRBV29-1 and J usage is TRBJ2-5, with 10 nucleotides matching TRBD1. The CDR3 runs to 15 residues. Germline assignment: CDR1 SQVTM and CDR2 ANQGSEA. The J segment lost 2 bases and the V segment lost 5 bases, leaving 8 bases of the junction unmatched. The chain's CDR3 is CSVIGTGEPQETQYF. The CDR3 region has the DNA TGCAGCGTTATAGGGACAGGGGAACCACAAGAGACCCAGTACTTC.

The rearrangement uses TRBV5-4 and TRBJ2-3; a possible D gene is TRBD2 (5 bases). V lost 4 bases to trimming and J lost 6 bases, with 18 bases between them. Germline V gene sequence: CDR1 SGHNT, CDR2 YYREEE (reference sequence). This CDR3 has 15 amino acids. Here the CDR3 DNA reads TGTGCCAGCAGCACTAGGAAAGGGCTATTCGATACGCAGTATTTT. Encoded protein: CASSTRKGLFDTQYF.

V usage is TRBV5-1 and J usage is TRBJ2-5; D gene unclear. CDR3 length: 18 residues. Germline lookup yields CDR1 SGHRS and CDR2 YFSETQ. Trimming pared 4 bases from V and 7 bases from J, leaving 29 bases between. CDR3 sequence reads: CASSPYFELGSIGATQYF. CDR3 bases: TGCGCCAGCAGCCCTTACTTTGAGTTAGGGTCGATCGGAGCGACCCAGTACTTC.

The chain joins TRBV2 to TRBJ2-5, with 10 bases aligning to TRBD2. Trimming at V came to 6 bases and at J to 1 base, leaving 14 bases not matched to a gene. CDR3 length: 18 residues. CDR1 is SNHLY and CDR2 is FYNNEI in the germline V gene. The CDR3 sequence is CASRTPTTSGGAQETQYF. For the CDR3, the DNA is TGTGCCAGCAGAACACCCACCACAAGCGGGGGGGCCCAAGAGACCCAGTACTTC.

This clone was found once. The chain combines TRBV4-1 with TRBJ2-1, with D perhaps assigned TRBD1 or TRBD2 (5 bases each). This CDR3 has 13 amino acids. The germline gives CDR1 MGHRA, CDR2 YSYEKL. The V end lost 4 bases, the J end lost 9 bases, and 13 bases lay between the germline ends. The CDR3 DNA reads as TGCGCCAGCAGCCCTGGTGGGGGTTTTGAGCAGTTCTTC. Translated, it gives CASSPGGGFEQFF.

The chain joins TRBV3-1 (or the pseudogene TRBV3-2) to TRBJ2-7; D perhaps matches TRBD1 (6 bases). This CDR3 is 15 amino acids long. Germline CDR1 is LGHDT and CDR2 is YNNKEL (reference sequence). Trimming removed 4 bases at V and 1 base at J, with 14 bases between. The chain's CDR3 is CASSRKGDGSYEQYF. CDR3 DNA sequence: TGTGCCAGCAGCCGAAAGGGGGACGGATCCTACGAGCAGTACTTC.

J is TRBJ1-3 and V is TRBV4-1, with 7 bases that match TRBD1. Per the germline V gene, CDR1 is MGHRA and CDR2 is YSYEKL. This CDR3 has 16 amino acids. The V gene end was trimmed by 1 base and the J gene end by 4 bases; junction bases not matched to a gene: 7. The DNA for the CDR3 is TGCGCCAGCAGCCAAGCAACTAGGGGGCCGGGAAACACCATATATTTT. Translated: CASSQATRGPGNTIYF.

The rearrangement uses TRBV5-4 and TRBJ1-1; D might be TRBD1 (6 bases). Germline CDR1 and CDR2: SGHNT and YYREEE (reference sequence). The V end lost 3 bases, the J end lost 3 bases, and 15 bases lay between the germline ends. CDR3 size: 15 residues. The CDR3 nucleotides read TGTGCCAGCAGCTGGGACGGGGGGGGCTACACTGAAGCTTTCTTT. This codes for CASSWDGGGYTEAFF.